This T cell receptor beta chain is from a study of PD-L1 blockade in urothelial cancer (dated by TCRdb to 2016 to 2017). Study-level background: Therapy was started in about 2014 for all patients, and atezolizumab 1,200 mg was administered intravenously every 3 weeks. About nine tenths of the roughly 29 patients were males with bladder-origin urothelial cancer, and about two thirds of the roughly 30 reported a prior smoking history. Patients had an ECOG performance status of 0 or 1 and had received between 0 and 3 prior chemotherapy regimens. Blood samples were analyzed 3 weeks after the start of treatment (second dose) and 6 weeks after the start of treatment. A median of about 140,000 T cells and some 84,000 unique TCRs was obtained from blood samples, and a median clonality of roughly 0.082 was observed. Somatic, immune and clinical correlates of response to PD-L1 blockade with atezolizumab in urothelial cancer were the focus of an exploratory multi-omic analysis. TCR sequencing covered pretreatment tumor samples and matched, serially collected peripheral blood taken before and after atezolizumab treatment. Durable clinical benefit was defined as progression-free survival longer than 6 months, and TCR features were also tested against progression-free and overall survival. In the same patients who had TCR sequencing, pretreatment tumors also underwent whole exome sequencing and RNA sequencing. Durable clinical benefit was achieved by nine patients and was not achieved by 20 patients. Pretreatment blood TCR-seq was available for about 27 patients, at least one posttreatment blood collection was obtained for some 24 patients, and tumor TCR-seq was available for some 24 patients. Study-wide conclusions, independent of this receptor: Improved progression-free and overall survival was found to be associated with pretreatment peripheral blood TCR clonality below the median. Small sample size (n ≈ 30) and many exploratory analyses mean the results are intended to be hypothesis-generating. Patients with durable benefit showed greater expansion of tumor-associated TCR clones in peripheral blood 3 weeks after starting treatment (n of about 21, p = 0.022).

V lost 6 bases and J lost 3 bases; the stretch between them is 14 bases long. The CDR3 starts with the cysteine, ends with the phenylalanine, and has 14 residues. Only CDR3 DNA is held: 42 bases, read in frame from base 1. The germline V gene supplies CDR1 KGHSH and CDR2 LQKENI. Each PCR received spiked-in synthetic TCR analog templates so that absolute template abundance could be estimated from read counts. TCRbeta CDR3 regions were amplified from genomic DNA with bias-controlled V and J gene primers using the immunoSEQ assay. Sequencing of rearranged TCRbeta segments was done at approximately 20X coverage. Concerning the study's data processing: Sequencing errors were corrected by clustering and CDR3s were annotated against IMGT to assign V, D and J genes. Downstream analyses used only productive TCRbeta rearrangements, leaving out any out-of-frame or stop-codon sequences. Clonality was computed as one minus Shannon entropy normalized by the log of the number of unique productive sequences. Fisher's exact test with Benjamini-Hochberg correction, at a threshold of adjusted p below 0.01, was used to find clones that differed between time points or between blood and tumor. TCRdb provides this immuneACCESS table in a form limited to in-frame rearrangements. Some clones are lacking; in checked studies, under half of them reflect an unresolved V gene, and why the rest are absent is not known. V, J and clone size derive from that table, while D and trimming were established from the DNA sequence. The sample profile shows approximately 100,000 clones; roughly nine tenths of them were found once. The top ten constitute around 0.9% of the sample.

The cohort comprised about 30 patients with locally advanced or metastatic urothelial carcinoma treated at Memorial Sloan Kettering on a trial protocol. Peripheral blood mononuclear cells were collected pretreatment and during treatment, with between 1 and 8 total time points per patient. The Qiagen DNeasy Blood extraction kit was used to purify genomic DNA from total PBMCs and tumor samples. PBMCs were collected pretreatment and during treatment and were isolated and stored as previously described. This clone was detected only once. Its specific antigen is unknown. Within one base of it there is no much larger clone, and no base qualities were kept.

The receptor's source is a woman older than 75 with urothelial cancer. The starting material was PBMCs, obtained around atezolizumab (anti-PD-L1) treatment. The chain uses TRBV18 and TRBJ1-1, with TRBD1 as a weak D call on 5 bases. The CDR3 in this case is CASSPRVGDTEAFF. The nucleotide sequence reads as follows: TGTGCCAGCTCGCCTAGGGTAGGGGACACTGAAGCTTTCTTT.